The present T cell receptor (beta chain) was sequenced within a study of T cell repertoires in cytomegalovirus infection. Background on the study: Matching HLA type, along with CMV infection, was indicated by public TCR beta signatures. Points from the study as a whole: There were carriers of CMV plus the relevant HLA, and cumulative public TCR beta family frequency identified them.

This clonotype has just a few counts. Its antigen remains unknown. The CDR3 has 13 amino acids. Per the germline V gene, CDR1 is LNHNV and CDR2 is YYDKDF (reference sequence). V lost 0 bases and J 3 bases, leaving 4 bases between the germline ends. TCRdb reprocessed the reads with MiXCR, giving one entry per CDR3 protein. Among hundreds of thousands of distinct CDR3 sequences listed, roughly 24% were seen once. The chain joins TRBV15 to TRBJ2-3; D is uncertain. Sequencing input: CD8+ T cells from PBMCs. The clonotype originates from a human donor in good health (CMV status not recorded). Some clones in this sample may be carry-over from other donors' samples. CDR3 sequence reads: CATSRDQTDTQYF. CDR3 sequence (DNA): TGTGCCACCAGCAGAGACCAGACAGATACGCAGTATTTT.